The clone carrying this T cell receptor (beta chain) was seen only a few times. In the original analysis: What underpinned the distant-metastasis classifier for papillary thyroid cancer was the set of CDR3 differences across clinicopathological groups. TCRdb reprocessed the PCR reads via MiXCR. TCRdb, not the original authors, processed these V and J calls. In the table there are 8,300 or so clones, around 28% of which are singletons. Among the patients, none had received any treatment before thyroid surgery. The CDR3 is 14 amino acids. The germline V gene has CDR1 MNHEY and CDR2 SMNVEV (reference sequence). Trimming removed 5 bases at V and 3 bases at J, with 14 bases between. This specimen belongs to a study of metastatic and nonmetastatic thyroid tumors.

The sequenced sample consisted of tumor tissue. The receptor's source is a male donor with papillary thyroid cancer or a benign thyroid nodule (not recorded which). Some clones in this sample may be carry-over from other donors' samples. The chain carries TRBV27 and TRBJ2-7; D possibly corresponds to TRBD1 (5 bases). CDR3 loop: CASSASPRDYEQYF. The CDR3 region has the DNA TGTGCCAGCAGTGCGTCCCCCAGGGACTACGAGCAGTACTTC.